A single sample gave rise to the 8 T cell receptor beta chains below, sequenced in a study of cytomegalovirus exposure and HLA in healthy donors. With 60 Vbeta and 13 Jbeta primers, the PCR was carried out. The protocol was immunoSEQ multiplex PCR, while the TCRdb copy is restricted to in-frame clones and leaves out a portion. This table has over 150,000 clones, 65% to 90% appearing once. Sequenced sample: PBMCs. These receptors all come from a male donor in good health and CMV-seronegative.

The chain combines TRBV6-5 with TRBJ2-5; 7 positions match TRBD1. The assigned J gene may be wrong: the sequence end matches TRBJ2-7 better. From germline, CDR1 is MNHEY and CDR2 SVGAGI. The CDR3 has 13 residues. CDR3 bases: TGTGCCAGCAGTGGACAGGTTCCCAACGAGCAGTACTTC. Its translation: CASSGQVPNEQYF.

CDR3 amino acids: CASIEGGRNEQFF. CDR3 DNA: TGTGCCAGCATCGAAGGGGGTAGGAATGAGCAGTTCTTC. This chain connects TRBV2 to TRBJ2-1; D might be TRBD1 (6 bases). The CDR3 is 13 amino acids. Trimming removed 7 bases at V and 7 bases at J, with 14 bases between. Looked up from germline, CDR1 is SNHLY and CDR2 is FYNNEI.

V and J are TRBV29-1 and TRBJ2-7; a weak D match, TRBD1 (5 bases). Germline values: CDR1 SQVTM, CDR2 ANQGSEA. V was clipped by 6 bases and J by 3 bases, with 9 bases between them. This CDR3 has 11 amino acids. In DNA, the CDR3 is TGCAGCGTGGCGACAGTCTACGAGCAGTACTTC. Amino acid sequence: CSVATVYEQYF.

This clone was seen only a few times. V gene TRBV30 combines with J gene TRBJ1-6, with D unclear. Trimming removed 0 bases from V and 13 bases from J, with 10 bases in between. This CDR3 is 12 amino acids long. Germline V gene sequence: CDR1 GTSNPN, CDR2 SVGIG (reference sequence). The CDR3 nucleotides are TGTGCCTGGAGTGTACTAAGGATGCCCCTCCACTTT. This sequence encodes CAWSVLRMPLHF.

A few counts support this clone. The chain has TRBV29-1 and TRBJ1-1; D not certain. The germline CDR1 and CDR2 sequences are SQVTM and ANQGSEA. The CDR3 runs 14 residues. With 1 base removed from V and 0 bases from J, the gap between germline ends came to 9 bases. CDR3 sequence (DNA): TGCAGCGTTGAAGGGCCGGGGATGAACACTGAAGCTTTCTTT. This encodes CSVEGPGMNTEAFF.

This clone came up once. This sequence joins TRBV2 and TRBJ1-2; no clear D gene. CDR1 is SNHLY and CDR2 is FYNNEI in the germline V gene. The CDR3 sequence is 13 residues long. The ends were cut back, 4 bases at V and 8 bases at J, with 14 bases in the middle. The CDR3 bases are TGTGCCAGCAGTGGTAGTGGGAGAGGAGGCTACACCTTC. Translation gives CASSGSGRGGYTF.

This chain connects TRBV6-6 to TRBJ2-7; 10 bases map to TRBD1. Germline CDR1 reads MNHNY; CDR2 reads SVGAGI (reference sequence). After removal of 0 bases from V and 5 bases from J, the junction contained 4 bases not matched to a gene. There are 15 residues in the CDR3. This CDR3 reads CASSYSTGGSDEQYF. CDR3 DNA sequence: TGTGCCAGCAGTTACTCGACAGGGGGCTCGGACGAGCAGTACTTC.

The chain joins TRBV13 to TRBJ2-2; 11 bases match TRBD2. Unmatched junction bases numbered 4, after V lost 0 bases and J lost 7 bases. The CDR3 sequence is 16 residues long. Germline V CDR1 and CDR2: PRHDT, FYEKMQ (reference sequence). The CDR3 protein is CASSLGLAGVGGELFF. The CDR3 region has the DNA TGTGCCAGCAGCTTAGGACTAGCGGGGGTCGGCGGGGAGCTGTTTTTT.